The 21 T cell receptor beta chains reported below all come from one sample, sequenced in a study of beta chain features in type 1 diabetes. Every isolated RNA sample was fully reverse transcribed, so sequencing captured expressed TCRB transcripts. Clones were read by immunoSEQ multiplex PCR, and TCRdb kept only the in-frame ones, dropping some. In the table there are about 240,000 clones, approximately 15% of which are singletons. Whole-study results and caveats: Significant though moderate, a shortening of TCRB CDR3s appeared in all four CD4+ subsets of Type 1 diabetes patients.

For these receptors, no antigen is known. Sequenced material: naive CD4+ T cells from blood. The receptors were sampled from a man aged 25 to 40 with type 1 diabetes.

This clone was detected a few times. The chain combines TRBV30 with TRBJ2-3; 11 positions match TRBD2. Per germline, CDR1 GTSNPN and CDR2 SVGIG (reference sequence). This CDR3 is built from 13 residues. DNA for the CDR3: TGTTCTTGGCTAGCGGGAGGCGGAGATACGCAGTATTTT. This sequence encodes CSWLAGGGDTQYF.

The V and J genes are TRBV5-8 and TRBJ2-5; the D gene is possibly TRBD2 (6 bases). Germline CDR1 SGHTS, CDR2 YDEGEE. Trimming took 4 bases from V and 4 from J, leaving 11 bases between them. The CDR3 loop spans 13 amino acids. DNA of the CDR3: TGTGCCAGCAGCCGGTTGGAGGGAGAGACCCAGTACTTC. Translated, it gives CASSRLEGETQYF. The full variable domain, rest sourced from reference TRBV5-8 and TRBJ2-5, is EAGVTQSPTHLIKTRGQQATLRCSPISGHTSVYWYQQALGLGLQFLLWYDEGEERNRGNFPPRFSGRQFPNYSSELNVNALELEDSALYLCASSRLEGETQYFGPGTRLLVL.

This clone was seen only a few times. The CDR3 DNA sequence: TGTGCCTGGAGTGTAGGGGATTCCTATGGCTACACCTTC. Its translation: CAWSVGDSYGYTF. The chain uses TRBV30 and TRBJ1-2; possibly TRBD1 for D (5 bases). The germline V and J ends were trimmed by 0 bases and 4 bases, with 9 bases remaining between them. This CDR3 is built from 13 residues. CDR1 and CDR2 (germline): GTSNPN, SVGIG (reference sequence).

This clone was detected a few times. J is TRBJ2-7 and V is TRBV4-2; 12 bases are a match to TRBD2. Trimming removed 1 base from V and 3 bases from J; junction bases left unmatched: 7. The germline V gene has CDR1 LGHNA and CDR2 YNFKEQ. This CDR3 is built from 17 residues. Here the CDR3 reads CASSQGGGTSGYYEQYF. CDR3 nucleotides: TGTGCCAGCAGCCAAGGGGGCGGGACTAGCGGGTACTACGAGCAGTACTTC.

V is TRBV6-6 and J is TRBJ2-3, with TRBD1 identical over 12 bases. Germline-derived CDR1 and CDR2 are MNHNY and SVGAGI (reference sequence). The V and J ends lost 6 bases and 4 bases, in that order; junction bases with no gene match: 2. The CDR3 covers 14 residues. DNA for the CDR3: TGTGCCAGCAGCGGGACAGGGGGCCCAGATACGCAGTATTTT. It yields the protein CASSGTGGPDTQYF.

The chain couples TRBV25-1 to TRBJ2-3; 9 bases are a match to TRBD1. CDR3 length: 13 residues. In germline, CDR1 is MGHDK, CDR2 SYGVNS. With V trimmed by 10 bases and J by 3 bases, 5 bases remained unmatched. The CDR3, as DNA: TGTGCCATCTCGACAGGGGGAACAGATACGCAGTATTTT. Protein sequence: CAISTGGTDTQYF. Based on the CDR3 plus reference TRBV25-1 and TRBJ2-3, the full variable domain is EADIYQTPRYLVIGTGKKITLECSQTMGHDKMYWYQQDPGMELHLIHYSYGVNSTEKGDLSSESTVSRIRTEHFPLTLESARPSHTSQYLCAISTGGTDTQYFGPGTRLTVL.

This clone has just a few counts. The rearrangement uses TRBV6-6 and TRBJ1-5; D not certain. The CDR3 covers 14 residues. Germline-derived CDR1 and CDR2 are MNHNY and SVGAGI (reference sequence). V lost 5 bases and J lost 0, with 8 bases in between. The CDR3: CASSRGYSNQPQHF. CDR3 coding DNA: TGTGCCAGCAGTCGAGGGTATAGCAATCAGCCCCAGCATTTT.

This rearrangement joins TRBV29-1 to TRBJ2-2; 7 nucleotides match TRBD1. The CDR3 has 14 residues. CDR1 is SQVTM, CDR2 ANQGSEA, per germline. V trimming: 4 bases; J trimming: 1 base; junction bases outside the gene matches: 3. The CDR3 nucleotides read TGCAGCGTTGGCAGGACAGGGAACACCGGGGAGCTGTTTTTT. Translating it yields CSVGRTGNTGELFF.

The chain couples TRBV5-1 to TRBJ2-5, with D perhaps matching TRBD1 (6 bases). The end of the DNA is better explained by TRBJ2-7, so the J call may be wrong. The CDR3 loop spans 13 amino acids. Germline values: CDR1 SGHRS, CDR2 YFSETQ. The CDR3 is CASTRTVGYEQYF. DNA for the CDR3: TGCGCCAGCACCCGGACAGTGGGGTACGAGCAGTACTTC.

Regarding this clone: This same CDR3 is encoded by further DNA sequences in the sample. The rearrangement links TRBV29-1 to TRBJ1-2; the match to TRBD1 covers 10 bases. The germline CDR1 and CDR2 sequences are SQVTM and ANQGSEA. Trimming removed 4 bases from V and 5 bases from J; junction bases left unmatched: 4. The CDR3 covers 13 residues. CDR3 DNA: TGCAGCGTTGTGGACAGGGGGTTATATGGCTACACCTTC. It specifies CSVVDRGLYGYTF.

The chain links TRBV4-1 to TRBJ1-2; TRBD1 is a possible D gene (5 bases). Germline assignment: CDR1 MGHRA and CDR2 YSYEKL. There are 16 residues in the CDR3. Deletions cut 1 base from V and 3 bases from J, with 15 bases between. CDR3 bases: TGCGCCAGCAGCCAAGGCGGGAGGGGAGACCACTATGGCTACACCTTC. It encodes CASSQGGRGDHYGYTF.

This clone was seen more than once but under ten times. V gene TRBV30 combines with J gene TRBJ1-4; D is perhaps TRBD1 (6 bases). The CDR3 is 14 amino acids. Germline V gene data show CDR1 as GTSNPN and CDR2 as SVGIG (reference sequence). Between the trimmed V and J ends, which lost 0 bases and 5 bases, there was a span of 10 bases. CDR3 nucleotides: TGTGCCTGGAGTGTCAACAGGGTAAATGAAAAACTGTTTTTT. It encodes CAWSVNRVNEKLFF.

The chain employs TRBV7-6 and TRBJ2-5, with 7 bases aligning to TRBD1. This CDR3 region has 15 residues. Germline CDR1 SGHVS, CDR2 FNYEAQ. V was clipped by 0 bases and J by 3 bases; unmatched bases: 4. The CDR3 region has the DNA TGTGCCAGCAGCTTAGCGCACAGGGGAGAAGAGACCCAGTACTTC. Amino acid sequence: CASSLAHRGEETQYF. Combining the CDR3 with reference TRBV7-6 and TRBJ2-5 gives the whole variable domain GAGVSQSPRYKVTKRGQDVALRCDPISGHVSLYWYRQALGQGPEFLTYFNYEAQQDKSGLPNDRFSAERPEGSISTLTIQRTEQRDSAMYRCASSLAHRGEETQYFGPGTRLLVL.

The table lists this clone with a few counts. J is TRBJ2-5 and V is TRBV11-3, with D possibly being TRBD1 (7 bases). Trimming pared 0 bases from V and 2 bases from J, leaving 13 bases between. Per the germline V gene, CDR1 is SGHNT and CDR2 is YENEEA. The CDR3 is 16 amino acids. The CDR3 loop is CASSLDGGQPQETQYF. The CDR3 region has the DNA TGTGCCAGCAGCTTAGACGGGGGACAGCCACAAGAGACCCAGTACTTC.

This clone was detected a few times. The chain uses TRBV6-5 and TRBJ2-7, with 7 bases lining up with TRBD1. Germline values: CDR1 MNHEY, CDR2 SVGAGI. This CDR3 has 14 amino acids. V dropped 6 bases and J dropped 4; count of bases not matched to a gene: 9. The CDR3 coding sequence is TGTGCCAGCAGCTGGGGACAGCCGCATTACGAGCAGTACTTC. Translating gives CASSWGQPHYEQYF.

This chain uses TRBV10-3 with TRBJ2-3, with 9 bases lining up with TRBD2. V was pared by 0 bases and J by 3 bases, with 7 bases of the junction left unmatched. Germline CDR1 is ENHRY and CDR2 is SYGVKD. The CDR3 consists of 17 residues. CDR3 sequence (DNA): TGTGCCATCAGTGAGTCTGTCAGCGGGAGGAGAACAGATACGCAGTATTTT. Its protein is CAISESVSGRRTDTQYF.

The chain recombines TRBV28 with TRBJ1-6, with a tentative D call TRBD1 (6 bases). Germline CDR1 MDHEN, CDR2 SYDVKM. With 5 bases removed from V and 7 bases from J, the gap between germline ends came to 12 bases. CDR3 length equals 14 residues. The CDR3 sequence: CASSEQTGNSPLHF. In nucleotides, the CDR3 is TGTGCCAGCAGTGAGCAGACAGGAAATTCACCCCTCCACTTT.

This sequence joins TRBV7-2 and TRBJ2-7; TRBD1 matches 10 bases. Germline CDR1 and CDR2: SGHTA and FQGNSA. The CDR3 covers 14 residues. V lost 1 base to trimming and J lost 4 bases; unmatched junction nucleotides: 1. CDR3 coding DNA: TGTGCCAGCAGCTTAGGGGGACAGGGGTACGAGCAGTACTTC. This encodes CASSLGGQGYEQYF.

This clone showed up just a few times. V gene TRBV7-9 combines with J gene TRBJ1-4; D gene uncertain. Germline V gene sequence: CDR1 SEHNR, CDR2 FQNEAQ (reference sequence). Trimming took off 5 bases at V and 3 bases at J, with 13 bases between the two ends. There are 15 residues in the CDR3. The CDR3 coding sequence is TGTGCCAGCAGCGGTGTGTTGGGCCCTAATGAAAAACTGTTTTTT. It codes for CASSGVLGPNEKLFF.

This clone was seen only a few times. V is TRBV7-2 and J is TRBJ2-7; the match to TRBD2 covers 13 bases. CDR3 length: 15 amino acids. J lost 4 bases, V lost 2 bases, and 2 bases had no gene match. Per the germline V gene, CDR1 is SGHTA and CDR2 is FQGNSA. The CDR3 here is CASSLTSGGAYEQYF. The CDR3, as DNA: TGTGCCAGCAGCTTAACTAGCGGGGGGGCGTACGAGCAGTACTTC.

V gene TRBV6-5 combines with J gene TRBJ2-3; TRBD2 aligns across 9 bases. Trimming removed 4 bases from V and 6 bases from J; junction bases left unmatched: 8. Germline-derived CDR1 and CDR2 are MNHEY and SVGAGI. The CDR3 runs 15 residues. CDR3 region: CASSSRAGGRDTQYF. The CDR3 nucleotides are TGTGCCAGCAGTTCCCGAGCGGGGGGTCGGGATACGCAGTATTTT.